These T cell receptor beta chains were read from a single sample in a study of molecular identifiers for immune sequencing clone quantification. MiXCR, run by TCRdb on the PCR reads, gives a single entry per CDR3 protein. Among nearly 55,000 distinct CDR3 sequences, around 34% were seen once, and the ten largest hold 3.8%. Sequencing was done on a sample of naive CD8+ T cells from blood, with Jurkat cell RNA spiked in. These receptors were obtained from a human donor in good health. Some libraries in this study had Jurkat cell RNA spiked in. Each CDR3 is given with its conserved first and last residue. D genes are given only for firm matches. Clone size appears in some rows only: once, few, many, or a class for an expanded clone.

j_gene: TRBJ2-7; len: 13; v_gene: TRBV6-5; abundance: few; d_gene: .; CDR3aa: CASSLAETYEQYF; CDR3nt: TGTGCCAGCAGTTTAGCGGAGACCTACGAGCAGTACTTC
j_gene: TRBJ2-6; len: 15; v_gene: TRBV11-2; abundance: many; d_gene: .; CDR3aa: CASSRQASGANVLTF; CDR3nt: TGTGCCAGCAGCCGACAGGCGTCTGGGGCCAACGTCCTGACTTTC
j_gene: TRBJ2-7; len: 17; v_gene: TRBV19; abundance: .; d_gene: TRBD1; CDR3aa: CASSIFPPQGGNYEQYF; CDR3nt: TGTGCCAGTAGTATATTCCCTCCACAGGGGGGCAACTACGAGCAGTACTTC
j_gene: TRBJ2-5; len: 14; v_gene: TRBV20-1; abundance: .; d_gene: TRBD2; CDR3aa: CSAMTSGRGETQYF; CDR3nt: TGCAGTGCTATGACTAGCGGTAGGGGAGAGACCCAGTACTTC
j_gene: TRBJ2-3; len: 16; v_gene: TRBV5-6; abundance: many; d_gene: TRBD2; CDR3aa: CASSPYWGGRPDTQYF; CDR3nt: TGTGCCAGCAGCCCCTACTGGGGCGGGAGACCAGATACGCAGTATTTT
j_gene: TRBJ1-5; len: 16; v_gene: TRBV27; abundance: .; d_gene: .; CDR3aa: CASSLSRGGVNQPQHF; CDR3nt: TGTGCCAGCAGTTTATCGAGGGGGGGAGTCAATCAGCCCCAGCATTTT
j_gene: TRBJ1-2; len: 14; v_gene: TRBV20-1; abundance: .; d_gene: TRBD1; CDR3aa: CSATGTARDYGYTF; CDR3nt: TGCAGTGCTACCGGGACAGCCCGCGACTATGGCTACACCTTC
j_gene: TRBJ1-6; len: 14; v_gene: TRBV20-1; abundance: .; d_gene: .; CDR3aa: CSARGGSQNSPLHF; CDR3nt: TGCAGTGCTAGGGGGGGCAGTCAAAATTCACCCCTCCACTTT
j_gene: TRBJ2-7; len: 11; v_gene: TRBV20-1; abundance: .; d_gene: .; CDR3aa: CSARLGYEQYF; CDR3nt: TGCAGTGCTAGACTAGGCTACGAGCAGTACTTC
j_gene: TRBJ2-1; len: 13; v_gene: TRBV27; abundance: .; d_gene: .; CDR3aa: CASSLLAYNEQFF; CDR3nt: TGTGCCAGCAGTTTACTAGCCTACAATGAGCAGTTCTTC
j_gene: TRBJ2-1; len: 11; v_gene: TRBV11-2; abundance: .; d_gene: .; CDR3aa: CASSLYNELFF; CDR3nt: TGTGCCAGCAGCTTATACAATGAGCTGTTCTTC
j_gene: TRBJ2-3; len: 14; v_gene: TRBV7-9; abundance: many; d_gene: .; CDR3aa: CASSPYGGVDTQYF; CDR3nt: TGTGCCAGCAGTCCCTACGGCGGGGTAGATACGCAGTATTTT
j_gene: TRBJ2-1; len: 16; v_gene: TRBV7-8; abundance: .; d_gene: TRBD2; CDR3aa: CASSSRLAGVWNEQFF; CDR3nt: TGTGCCAGCAGCTCCAGACTAGCGGGAGTGTGGAATGAGCAGTTCTTC
j_gene: TRBJ2-7; len: 15; v_gene: TRBV4-1; abundance: few; d_gene: .; CDR3aa: CASSQDRGRRYEQYF; CDR3nt: TGCGCCAGCAGCCAAGATCGGGGACGACGCTACGAGCAGTACTTC
j_gene: TRBJ2-7; len: 15; v_gene: TRBV20-1; abundance: many; d_gene: .; CDR3aa: CSARDRAGRPGEQYF; CDR3nt: TGCAGTGCTAGAGATCGAGCGGGTAGGCCTGGCGAGCAGTACTTC
j_gene: TRBJ1-4; len: 17; v_gene: TRBV28; abundance: .; d_gene: TRBD1; CDR3aa: CASSPPGQGASNEKLVF; CDR3nt: TGTGCCAGCAGTCCTCCGGGACAGGGGGCATCTAATGAAAAACTGGTTTTT
j_gene: TRBJ2-7; len: 16; v_gene: TRBV10-1; abundance: .; d_gene: TRBD2; CDR3aa: CASSEPSGLADYEQYF; CDR3nt: TGCGCCAGCAGTGAGCCTTCGGGACTAGCGGATTACGAGCAGTACTTC
j_gene: TRBJ2-7; len: 13; v_gene: TRBV28; abundance: .; d_gene: .; CDR3aa: CASSLDSGYEQYF; CDR3nt: TGTGCCAGCAGTTTAGATTCCGGCTACGAGCAGTACTTC
j_gene: TRBJ2-7; len: 14; v_gene: TRBV11-2; abundance: .; d_gene: .; CDR3aa: CASSLDLSFYEQYF; CDR3nt: TGTGCCAGCAGCTTAGATTTAAGTTTCTACGAGCAGTACTTC
j_gene: TRBJ2-5; len: 17; v_gene: TRBV28; abundance: .; d_gene: TRBD2; CDR3aa: CASSSSGRGGYQETQYF; CDR3nt: TGTGCCAGCAGTTCTAGCGGGAGAGGGGGGTACCAAGAGACCCAGTACTTC